The 29 T cell receptor beta chains below were found in one sample sequenced in a study of blood T cell repertoires in COVID-19. Sequencing used immunoSEQ multiplex PCR; TCRdb keeps in-frame clones, though not all of them. In the table there are 200,000 to 250,000 clones, around four fifths of which are singletons. The source material was peripheral blood. The receptors shown here come from a woman aged 45-65 years with active or convalescent COVID-19.

The chain is built from TRBV19 and TRBJ1-1; D may be TRBD1 (6 bases). Per germline, CDR1 LNHDA and CDR2 SQIVND (reference sequence). Trimming left V 5 bases short and J 11 bases short, with 18 bases between. CDR3 length: 13 residues. The CDR3 region has the DNA TGTGCCAGTAGTCGGGGACAACAGGGAAGGGCTTTCTTT. This codes for CASSRGQQGRAFF. Together with reference TRBV19 and TRBJ1-1, the CDR3 gives the full variable domain: DGGITQSPKYLFRKEGQNVTLSCEQNLNHDAMYWYRQDPGQGLRLIYYSQIVNDFQKGDIAEGYSVSREKKESFPLTVTSAQKNPTAFYLCASSRGQQGRAFFGQGTRLTVV.

This clone was seen a single time. The genes are TRBV11-2 and TRBJ1-2; the match to TRBD1 covers 10 bases. Germline CDR1 SGHAT, CDR2 FQNNGV. Unmatched junction bases numbered 6, after V lost 4 bases and J lost 4 bases. The CDR3 totals 15 residues. CDR3 sequence reads: CASSSRQGAGYGYTF. The CDR3 bases are TGTGCCAGCAGCTCCCGACAGGGGGCCGGCTATGGCTACACCTTC.

The chain carries TRBV3-1 (or the pseudogene TRBV3-2) and TRBJ1-2, with D unclear. The CDR3 covers 14 residues. V was trimmed by 4 bases and J by 0 bases, leaving 9 bases between them. Germline V gene sequence: CDR1 LGHDT, CDR2 YNNKEL (reference sequence). The CDR3 region is CASSRSGTNYGYTF. The CDR3 bases are TGTGCCAGCAGCCGCTCCGGGACTAACTATGGCTACACCTTC.

This clone was observed once. The gene calls are TRBV12-5 and TRBJ2-5, with TRBD2 matching over 9 bases. CDR1 LGHNT and CDR2 FRNRAP come from the germline V gene. V lost 6 bases, J lost 5 bases, and 13 bases stayed unmatched. The CDR3 spans 16 residues. The CDR3 sequence is CASGPLAGPPQETQYF. Written as DNA, the CDR3 is TGTGCTAGTGGCCCTCTAGCGGGACCGCCCCAGGAGACCCAGTACTTC.

The rearrangement links TRBV11-3 to TRBJ2-1; the D gene is possibly TRBD1 (7 bases). Trimming took 5 bases from V and 6 from J, leaving 23 bases between them. In germline, CDR1 is SGHNT, CDR2 YENEEA. This CDR3 has 17 amino acids. The CDR3 DNA reads TGTGCCAGCAGCCAATCCCCCGGATGGCAGGGGGGCAATGAGCAGTTCTTC. As protein: CASSQSPGWQGGNEQFF. Supplemented by reference TRBV11-3 and TRBJ2-1, the full variable domain reads EAGVVQSPRYKIIEKKQPVAFWCNPISGHNTLYWYLQNLGQGPELLIRYENEEAVDDSQLPKDRFSAERLKGVDSTLKIQPAELGDSAVYLCASSQSPGWQGGNEQFFGPGTRLTVL.

The chain carries TRBV29-1 and TRBJ2-5, with 9 bases identical to TRBD2. The germline gives CDR1 SQVTM, CDR2 ANQGSEA. V lost 0 bases to trimming and J lost 5 bases; unmatched junction nucleotides: 10. There are 16 residues in the CDR3. The CDR3 region is CSVEDPGLAGRETQYF. The DNA of the CDR3 is TGCAGCGTTGAAGATCCAGGGCTAGCGGGGAGGGAGACCCAGTACTTC.

The genes are TRBV28 and TRBJ1-1; 9 bases map to TRBD1. Germline CDR1 is MDHEN and CDR2 is SYDVKM. J was trimmed by 1 base and V by 7 bases; bases with no gene match: 7. The length of the CDR3 is 15 residues. Written as DNA, the CDR3 is TGTGCCAGCACCTCCCGGGGACAGGGGAACACTGAAGCTTTCTTT. Translated: CASTSRGQGNTEAFF.

This rearrangement joins TRBV6-1 to TRBJ1-5; no definite D call. V gave up 3 bases and J gave up 0 bases, with 9 bases separating them. This CDR3 is built from 15 residues. Germline V gives CDR1 MNHNS, CDR2 SASEGT. CDR3 in amino acids: CASSEGVNSNQPQHF. CDR3 DNA: TGTGCCAGCAGTGAGGGCGTCAATAGCAATCAGCCCCAGCATTTT.

The J gene is TRBJ2-1, the V gene TRBV7-3; 12 nucleotides match TRBD2. Trimming took 5 bases from V and 3 from J; bases not matched to a gene: 2. The CDR3 is 15 amino acids. Germline loops: CDR1 SGHTA, CDR2 FQGTGA. The CDR3 spells CASSAGLAGYNEQFF. As DNA, the CDR3 is TGTGCCAGCAGCGCGGGACTAGCGGGCTACAATGAGCAGTTCTTC.

This rearrangement joins TRBV5-1 to TRBJ1-2; 8 bases match TRBD1. The CDR3 length is 13 residues. Germline assignment: CDR1 SGHRS and CDR2 YFSETQ. V gave up 8 bases and J gave up 7 bases; unmatched junction bases: 10. The CDR3: CASSGQGNGGYTF. DNA of the CDR3: TGCGCCAGTTCCGGACAGGGAAACGGTGGCTACACCTTC.

The gene calls are TRBV11-2 and TRBJ1-1, with unresolved D. V dropped 3 bases and J dropped 1 base, with 6 bases sitting between them. The CDR3 has 13 residues. The germline V gene has CDR1 SGHAT and CDR2 FQNNGV. The CDR3, as DNA: TGTGCCAGCAGCTTCCGGAGGAACACTGAAGCTTTCTTT. Translation: CASSFRRNTEAFF.

This chain connects TRBV6-6 to TRBJ1-5; 7 positions agree with TRBD1. Germline V gene sequence: CDR1 MNHNY, CDR2 SVGAGI (reference sequence). This CDR3 contains 17 residues. V gave up 5 bases and J gave up 9 bases; unmatched junction bases: 19. In DNA form, the CDR3 reads TGTGCCAGCAGTCGGCAGGGGGACACTTATTCAGTAGGGCCCCAGCATTTT. It specifies CASSRQGDTYSVGPQHF.

A remark on this clone: Other DNA sequences of this sample code for an identical CDR3. This chain links TRBV6-4 with TRBJ2-6; 7 bases are shared with TRBD1. Germline V gene lookup returns CDR1 MRHNA and CDR2 SNTAGT. The CDR3 totals 15 residues. V dropped 7 bases and J dropped 2; count of bases not matched to a gene: 5. CDR3 sequence: CASKGQGAGANVLTF. CDR3 nucleotide sequence: TGTGCCAGCAAGGGGCAGGGGGCTGGGGCCAACGTCCTGACTTTC.

The chain couples TRBV5-4 to TRBJ2-3; D gene unclear. V shed 3 bases and J shed 0 bases, with 8 bases lying between them. Germline V gene data show CDR1 as SGHNT and CDR2 as YYREEE (reference sequence). This CDR3 region has 14 residues. The CDR3 reads CASSSATSTDTQYF. The DNA for the CDR3 is TGTGCCAGCAGCTCGGCGACTAGCACAGATACGCAGTATTTT.

The chain couples TRBV18 to TRBJ2-3; 12 nucleotides align to TRBD2. The junction had 8 bases not matched to a gene; V was cut back by 3 bases and J by 4 bases. Per the germline V gene, CDR1 is KGHSH and CDR2 is LQKENI. This CDR3 comprises 17 residues. For the CDR3, the DNA is TGTGCCAGCTCACCGCCGGCTAGCGGGGGGGCCGCAGATACGCAGTATTTT. Residues: CASSPPASGGAADTQYF.

The genes are TRBV6-6 and TRBJ2-2, with a tentative D call TRBD1 (6 bases). Germline V gives CDR1 MNHNY, CDR2 SVGAGI (reference sequence). The CDR3 extends over 13 amino acids. V gave up 7 bases and J gave up 6 bases, with 12 bases separating them. In nucleotides, the CDR3 is TGTGCCAGCAAGGTAAGGGGGTCCGGGGAGCTGTTTTTT. Protein: CASKVRGSGELFF.

V and J are TRBV7-9 and TRBJ2-1, with 14 bases aligning to TRBD2. The CDR3 loop spans 16 amino acids. CDR1 and CDR2 from the germline V gene are SEHNR and FQNEAQ (reference sequence). The V and J ends lost 5 bases and 8 bases, in that order; junction bases with no gene match: 8. The DNA for the CDR3 is TGTGCCAGCAGCCCTCGGACTAGCGGGAGGAGTCATGAGCAGTTCTTC. This codes for CASSPRTSGRSHEQFF.

The table lists this clone with a count of one. The chain links TRBV27 to TRBJ2-3; TRBD2 matches at 12 bases. Germline trimming cut 3 bases from V and 4 bases from J; bases unmatched to any gene: 5. This CDR3 spans 16 amino acids. Germline V CDR1 and CDR2: MNHEY, SMNVEV (reference sequence). The CDR3 sequence is CASSFRTSGAPDTQYF. The CDR3 coding sequence is TGTGCCAGCAGTTTTCGGACTAGCGGGGCGCCAGATACGCAGTATTTT.

The chain employs TRBV7-6 and TRBJ2-2, with 9 bases that match TRBD1. V lost 5 bases to trimming and J lost 2 bases; unmatched junction nucleotides: 9. The CDR3 is 17 amino acids. Germline CDR1 SGHVS, CDR2 FNYEAQ. The CDR3 nucleotides are TGTGCCAGCAGCCCGTGGGACAGGGCGGGCAACACCGGGGAGCTGTTTTTT. Encoded protein: CASSPWDRAGNTGELFF. Looking up the rest from reference TRBV7-6 and TRBJ2-2 gives the full variable domain: GAGVSQSPRYKVTKRGQDVALRCDPISGHVSLYWYRQALGQGPEFLTYFNYEAQQDKSGLPNDRFSAERPEGSISTLTIQRTEQRDSAMYRCASSPWDRAGNTGELFFGEGSRLTVL.

The chain is built from TRBV27 and TRBJ2-7, with 7 bases aligning to TRBD2. V lost 6 bases, J lost 4 bases, and 12 bases stayed unmatched. The CDR3 covers 15 residues. Per germline, CDR1 MNHEY and CDR2 SMNVEV (reference sequence). The CDR3 reads CASSTFKGGWYEQYF. In DNA, the CDR3 is TGTGCCAGCAGCACATTCAAGGGAGGGTGGTACGAGCAGTACTTC.

J is TRBJ2-2 and V is TRBV15, with TRBD1 as a possible D gene (5 bases). V lost 3 bases, J lost 7 bases, and 9 bases lay in between. CDR3 length: 13 residues. Germline CDR1 is LNHNV and CDR2 is YYDKDF (reference sequence). The CDR3 coding sequence is TGTGCCACCAGCAGTTCCAGGGACGGGGAGCTGTTTTTT. The encoded protein is CATSSSRDGELFF.

The genes are TRBV12-5 and TRBJ2-3, with 7 bases fitting TRBD1. Trimming cost V 1 base and J 1 base; bases outside gene matches: 5. CDR1 is LGHNT and CDR2 is FRNRAP in the germline V gene. The CDR3 consists of 16 residues. The CDR3 nucleotides read TGTGCTAGTGGTTTGGACGGACAGGCCGGCACAGATACGCAGTATTTT. Its protein is CASGLDGQAGTDTQYF. The full variable domain, rest sourced from reference TRBV12-5 and TRBJ2-3, is DARVTQTPRHKVTEMGQEVTMRCQPILGHNTVFWYRQTMMQGLELLAYFRNRAPLDDSGMPKDRFSAEMPDATLATLKIQPSEPRDSAVYFCASGLDGQAGTDTQYFGPGTRLTVL.

This chain uses TRBV5-6 with TRBJ1-5, with D hard to call. This CDR3 is built from 14 residues. CDR1 and CDR2 from the germline V gene are SGHDT and YYEEEE. V was pared by 1 base and J by 5 bases, with 10 bases between. CDR3 in DNA: TGTGCCAGCAGCTTGTTACGCGGAGATCAGCCCCAGCATTTT. Its translation is CASSLLRGDQPQHF.

The chain joins TRBV27 to TRBJ1-1, with D maybe TRBD1 (5 bases). This CDR3 spans 14 amino acids. Trimming stripped 2 bases from V and 0 bases from J, with 7 bases between. Per the germline V gene, CDR1 is MNHEY and CDR2 is SMNVEV (reference sequence). The CDR3 DNA follows: TGTGCCAGCAGTTTAGACAGAATGAACACTGAAGCTTTCTTT. Its translation is CASSLDRMNTEAFF.

The rearrangement joins TRBV2 to TRBJ2-3; D gene ambiguous. In germline, CDR1 is SNHLY, CDR2 FYNNEI. The CDR3 totals 11 residues. V was clipped by 0 bases and J by 9 bases, with 4 bases between them. DNA of the CDR3: TGTGCCAGCAGTGAAGCGGGCACGCAGTATTTT. It encodes CASSEAGTQYF. Full variable domain (rest looked up from reference TRBV2 and TRBJ2-3): EPEVTQTPSHQVTQMGQEVILRCVPISNHLYFYWYRQILGQKVEFLVSFYNNEISEKSEIFDDQFSVERPDGSNFTLKIRSTKLEDSAMYFCASSEAGTQYFGPGTRLTVL.

This rearrangement joins TRBV2 to TRBJ2-2; a possible D gene is TRBD1 (6 bases). The V gene lost 10 bases and the J gene lost 0 bases, with 12 bases spanning the gap. CDR3 length: 14 residues. The germline CDR1 and CDR2 sequences are SNHLY and FYNNEI. The CDR3 DNA reads as TGTGCCACAAGGGACAACCCGAACACCGGGGAGCTGTTTTTT. Translating gives CATRDNPNTGELFF.

V usage is TRBV6-4 and J usage is TRBJ1-6, with 8 positions matching TRBD1. The germline gives CDR1 MRHNA, CDR2 SNTAGT. The V and J ends lost 5 bases and 9 bases, in that order; junction bases with no gene match: 24. This CDR3 is built from 20 residues. The CDR3 loop reads CASSHYPTRTGSGFGSPLHF. DNA for the CDR3: TGTGCCAGCAGTCACTACCCAACTCGGACAGGGTCGGGGTTTGGTTCACCCCTCCACTTT.

The V and J genes are TRBV28 and TRBJ2-1, with TRBD2 matching over 10 bases. Germline CDR1 MDHEN, CDR2 SYDVKM. The ends lost 5 bases at V and 7 bases at J; junction bases unmatched: 5. The length of the CDR3 is 14 residues. The CDR3 DNA follows: TGTGCCAGCAGTAGCGGGAGGGATAGGAATGAGCAGTTCTTC. It encodes CASSSGRDRNEQFF.

The chain carries TRBV6-5 and TRBJ2-3; TRBD2 aligns across 10 bases. The V segment lost 8 bases and the J segment 1 base; nucleotides outside the gene matches: 3. The germline V gene has CDR1 MNHEY and CDR2 SVGAGI. The CDR3 totals 14 residues. The CDR3 DNA reads TGTGCCAGCCAGCTAGCGGGAGGCACAGATACGCAGTATTTT. The encoded protein is CASQLAGGTDTQYF.